Given below is one T cell receptor beta chain in context. The entry originates in a study of blood T cell repertoires in COVID-19. Study details: Nucleic acid was either cDNA or gDNA, and it came from T cells, B-cell-depleted T cells, or PBMCs.

The germline gives CDR1 SGHRS, CDR2 YFSETQ. This CDR3 is 17 amino acids long. The V gene end was trimmed by 2 bases and the J gene end by 0 bases; junction bases not matched to a gene: 9. Sequencing was performed with immunoSEQ multiplex PCR; in TCRdb, only in-frame clones are kept and a portion is missing. The sample records some 150,000 clones, just over 85% being singletons. This receptor was taken from a man aged 70 or older with acute or convalescent COVID-19. The sequenced sample consisted of peripheral blood. The rearrangement uses TRBV5-1 and TRBJ2-3, with 7 bases fitting TRBD2. The CDR3 region is CASSFVLADPSTDTQYF. CDR3 nucleotides: TGCGCCAGCAGCTTCGTTCTAGCGGACCCTAGCACAGATACGCAGTATTTT.